The clone carrying this TCR beta chain was seen a handful of times. Its matching antigen is unknown. This record belongs to a study of T cell responses to AZD1222 COVID-19 vaccine. Sequencing used immunoSEQ multiplex PCR; TCRdb keeps in-frame clones, though not all of them. The sample holds over 150,000 clones, 87% seen once. The study, taken as a whole, reports: The CD4 TCRs associated with vaccination extended across spike and predominated at 160-218 and 743-854.

Per germline, CDR1 SNHLY and CDR2 FYNNEI. The CDR3 runs 14 residues. The ends were cut back, 1 base at V and 3 bases at J, with 7 bases in the middle. Second doses were pooled across both intervals (about 4 or about 12 weeks). The sequence derives from an adult who received the AZD1222 COVID-19 vaccine. The chain couples TRBV2 to TRBJ2-4, with D possibly called TRBD1 or TRBD2 (5 bases each). Source: peripheral blood, taken 28 days after the second AZD1222 dose. The CDR3 here is CASSEGGGKNIQYF. DNA of the CDR3: TGTGCCAGCAGTGAAGGTGGGGGCAAAAACATTCAGTACTTC.